What follows describes a single T cell receptor (beta chain). Profiling relied on immunoSEQ multiplex PCR, and the TCRdb table lists in-frame clones only, not all of them. The sample includes approximately 150,000 clones, roughly 90% of them seen just once. The data stem from a study of control samples from healthy donors and cancer patients. The sample comprised blood. The TCR sequence derives from a young woman in good health.

The CDR3 protein is CAWGQGGTDTQYF. CDR3 bases: TGTGCCTGGGGACAGGGGGGCACAGATACGCAGTATTTT. V usage is TRBV30 and J usage is TRBJ2-3; 10 positions agree with TRBD1. The CDR3 totals 13 residues. Germline assignment: CDR1 GTSNPN and CDR2 SVGIG (reference sequence). The V and J ends lost 5 bases and 1 base, in that order; junction bases with no gene match: 0.